The 15 T cell receptor beta chains presented below share a single source sample, sequenced in a study of CD8 T cells in ankylosing spondylitis. TCRdb used MiXCR to reprocess the 5' RACE reads, holding one entry per CDR3 protein. The sample records about 350,000 distinct CDR3 sequences, 20% being singletons. Sequencing was carried out using blood, either unsorted or a sorted T cell fraction (not recorded which). The receptors were sampled from a male donor with ankylosing spondylitis or in good health (not recorded which).

This sequence joins TRBV4-2 and TRBJ2-7; 7 bases match TRBD2. Germline CDR1 and CDR2: LGHNA and YNFKEQ. V lost 3 bases and J lost 3; bases outside the gene matches: 8. This CDR3 has 15 amino acids. CDR3 in amino acids: CASSHGRERHYEQYF. For the CDR3, the DNA is TGTGCCAGCAGCCATGGGAGGGAGAGGCACTACGAGCAGTACTTC.

This clonotype was seen more than once but under ten times. The J gene is TRBJ2-1, the V gene TRBV28; TRBD2 matches at 8 bases. The CDR3 is 14 residues long. With 6 bases clipped from V and 4 bases from J, the junction kept 5 bases outside the gene matches. Germline lookup yields CDR1 MDHEN and CDR2 SYDVKM. CDR3 nucleotides: TGTGCCAGCAGCGCGGGGGGCGAGTACAATGAGCAGTTCTTC. Protein: CASSAGGEYNEQFF.

The chain has TRBV6-1 and TRBJ2-2; D could derive from TRBD1 or TRBD2 (5 bases each). The length of the CDR3 is 14 residues. Germline V gene data show CDR1 as MNHNS and CDR2 as SASEGT. Trimming took off 0 bases at V and 5 bases at J, with 7 bases between the two ends. CDR3: CASSEAWGTGELFF. The CDR3 nucleotides are TGTGCCAGCAGTGAAGCTTGGGGGACCGGGGAGCTGTTTTTT.

In its sample, this clonotype was seen a few times. The CDR3 reads CAISESGITNTGELFF. Written as DNA, the CDR3 is TGTGCCATCAGTGAGTCGGGCATTACGAACACCGGGGAGCTGTTTTTT. This chain joins TRBV10-3 and TRBJ2-2, with D hard to call. The CDR3 has 16 amino acids. The germline gives CDR1 ENHRY, CDR2 SYGVKD. V dropped 0 bases and J dropped 0 bases, with 8 bases sitting between them.

The CDR3 coding sequence is TGTGCCACCAGTGATTTTCGGCAGCACCAAGAGACCCAGTACTTC. As protein: CATSDFRQHQETQYF. The genes are TRBV24-1 and TRBJ2-5; D gene uncertain. This CDR3 is built from 15 residues. V lost 1 base and J lost 0, with 8 bases in between. Germline V gene data show CDR1 as KGHDR and CDR2 as SFDVKD.

This clonotype has a count of ten or more. Written as DNA, the CDR3 is TGTGCCAGCAGCTTAGGGACTAGGGGGCCCTCCTACAATGAGCAGTTCTTC. Protein sequence: CASSLGTRGPSYNEQFF. The V gene is TRBV11-2, the J gene TRBJ2-1; either TRBD1 or TRBD2 may supply D (7 bases each). The CDR3 runs 17 residues. The germline V and J ends were trimmed by 1 base and 0 bases, with 13 bases remaining between them. Germline V gene lookup returns CDR1 SGHAT and CDR2 FQNNGV.

This clonotype was detected only a few times. The rearrangement links TRBV29-1 to TRBJ2-5, with TRBD2 identical over 9 bases. The ends lost 3 bases at V and 3 bases at J; junction bases unmatched: 5. The CDR3 has 14 residues. Germline loops: CDR1 SQVTM, CDR2 ANQGSEA. In nucleotides, the CDR3 is TGCAGCGTTGAGCCTAGCGGGGTAAAAGAGACCCAGTACTTC. It yields the protein CSVEPSGVKETQYF.

The gene calls are TRBV11-2 and TRBJ2-6, with 7 bases aligning to TRBD1. Germline CDR1 reads SGHAT; CDR2 reads FQNNGV. V shed 1 base, J shed 2 bases, and the junction held 5 bases outside the gene matches. The CDR3 is made up of 17 amino acids. This CDR3 is CASSLVGQSAGANVLTF. In DNA form, the CDR3 reads TGTGCCAGCAGCTTAGTGGGACAGTCAGCTGGGGCCAACGTCCTGACTTTC.

This clonotype was counted at least ten times. This sequence joins TRBV6-2 or TRBV6-3 and TRBJ1-1; D gene unclear. V lost 3 bases to trimming and J lost 6 bases, with 8 bases between them. This CDR3 comprises 12 residues. Germline CDR1 MNHEY, CDR2 SVGEGT. In DNA, the CDR3 is TGTGCCAGCAGTTATTCCGCGTCTGAAGCTTTCTTT. Translating gives CASSYSASEAFF.

About this clonotype itself: This may stem from a read error, because a much larger clone lies one nucleotide away. V gene TRBV29-1 combines with J gene TRBJ2-7; TRBD1 or TRBD2 may be the D gene (5 bases each). Between the trimmed V and J ends, which lost 5 bases and 6 bases, there was a span of 17 bases. The germline CDR1 and CDR2 sequences are SQVTM and ANQGSEA. The CDR3 sequence is 13 residues long. The CDR3 sequence is CSVYGLGTFEQYF. The DNA of the CDR3 is TGCAGCGTTTATGGGTTGGGGACCTTCGAGCAGTACTTC.

This clonotype was seen more than once but under ten times. The rearrangement links TRBV2 to TRBJ2-1; tentative D call: TRBD2 (6 bases). Germline assignment: CDR1 SNHLY and CDR2 FYNNEI. There are 17 residues in the CDR3. The V gene lost 8 bases and the J gene lost 5 bases, with 25 bases spanning the gap. CDR3 loop: CASSGAPDGGWDNEQFF. The DNA of the CDR3 is TGTGCCAGCTCCGGGGCCCCCGACGGGGGTTGGGACAATGAGCAGTTCTTC.

The chain links TRBV27 to TRBJ2-3; the match to TRBD2 covers 13 bases. The V segment lost 5 bases and the J segment 6 bases; nucleotides outside the gene matches: 8. Germline V gene lookup returns CDR1 MNHEY and CDR2 SMNVEV (reference sequence). CDR3 length: 16 amino acids. This chain's CDR3 is CASSPFTSGGADTQYF. CDR3 in DNA: TGTGCCAGCAGTCCCTTCACTAGCGGGGGGGCCGATACGCAGTATTTT.

The chain uses TRBV20-1 and TRBJ2-7, with D unclear. V was clipped by 1 base and J by 2 bases, with 15 bases between them. There are 15 residues in the CDR3. Germline CDR1 and CDR2: DFQATT and SNEGSKA (reference sequence). The CDR3 here is CSARASSWSPYEQYF. The CDR3 DNA is TGCAGTGCTAGAGCCAGCTCTTGGAGTCCCTACGAGCAGTACTTC.

The V gene is TRBV11-2, the J gene TRBJ2-1, with D possibly called TRBD1 or TRBD2 (7 bases each). With 6 bases removed from V and 8 bases from J, the gap between germline ends came to 17 bases. Germline CDR1 reads SGHAT; CDR2 reads FQNNGV. The CDR3 is 14 residues long. CDR3 sequence: CASRSQGGPHEQFF. DNA of the CDR3: TGTGCCAGCAGGAGTCAGGGGGGGCCCCATGAGCAGTTCTTC.

A single count supports this clonotype. The chain carries TRBV29-1 and TRBJ2-3; perhaps TRBD2 as D (7 bases). The CDR3 runs to 14 residues. V was trimmed by 4 bases and J by 4 bases, leaving 15 bases between them. The germline CDR1 and CDR2 sequences are SQVTM and ANQGSEA. CDR3 in amino acids: CSVGRGGLADTQYF. Here the CDR3 DNA reads TGCAGCGTTGGAAGGGGGGGCCTCGCAGATACGCAGTATTTT.